This is a list of T cell receptor beta chains from one sample in a study of CD8+CD57+ T cells in acquired aplastic anemia. Each CDR3 protein gets one entry after TCRdb re-called the reads with MiXCR. The sample includes about 170,000 distinct CDR3 sequences, around 60% of them seen just once. The sequencing input was sorted CD4+, CD8+, or CD8+CD57+ T cells (not recorded which) from PBMCs. The source of these receptors is a human donor in good health. Both conserved end residues are part of each CDR3. D genes are given only for firm matches. Size tells how often a clone was seen (once, few, many) or the class of an expanded clone, and some rows leave it out.

J gene: TRBJ2-3
D gene: TRBD1
clone size: few
V gene: TRBV24-1
CDR3 DNA: TGTGCCACCAGTGAGGGACAGACTAGCACAGATACGCAGTATTTT
CDR3 protein: CATSEGQTSTDTQYF

J gene: TRBJ1-5
D gene: -
clone size: few
V gene: TRBV20-1
CDR3 DNA: TGCAGTGCCGACCGGGAGGGCAATCAGCCCCAGCATTTT
CDR3 protein: CSADREGNQPQHF

J gene: TRBJ1-1
D gene: -
clone size: -
V gene: TRBV20-1
CDR3 DNA: TGCAGTGCTAGTGGCCAGGTTAGGACTGAAGCTCTCTTT
CDR3 protein: CSASGQVRTEALF

J gene: TRBJ2-1
D gene: TRBD2
clone size: -
V gene: TRBV24-1
CDR3 DNA: TGTGCCACCAGTGGTGGTAGCGGGGGGGCGCTTGGTTATGAGCAGTTCTTC
CDR3 protein: CATSGGSGGALGYEQFF

J gene: TRBJ2-2
D gene: -
clone size: many
V gene: TRBV11-3
CDR3 DNA: TGTGCCAGCAGCTTAGACAGGAGTAACACCGGGGAGCTGTTTTTT
CDR3 protein: CASSLDRSNTGELFF

J gene: TRBJ2-3
D gene: -
clone size: -
V gene: TRBV10-2
CDR3 DNA: TGCGCCACCCGGGGTCCTCCCACAGATACGCAGTATTTT
CDR3 protein: CATRGPPTDTQYF

J gene: TRBJ2-7
D gene: TRBD1
clone size: few
V gene: TRBV25-1
CDR3 DNA: TGTGCCAGCAGTGGTATCCGGGACAGCGATAAGTACGAGCAGTACTTC
CDR3 protein: CASSGIRDSDKYEQYF

J gene: TRBJ2-5
D gene: -
clone size: -
V gene: TRBV7-6
CDR3 DNA: TGTGCCAGCAGCTTGACACTAGGGGCCGGGGAGACCCAGTACTTC
CDR3 protein: CASSLTLGAGETQYF

J gene: TRBJ1-1
D gene: -
clone size: -
V gene: TRBV2
CDR3 DNA: TGTGCCAGCAGTGGGGACTGGAACACTGAAGCTTTCTTT
CDR3 protein: CASSGDWNTEAFF

J gene: TRBJ2-7
D gene: -
clone size: -
V gene: TRBV5-1
CDR3 DNA: TGTGCCAGCAGCTCCGGGAGCTCCTACGAGCAGTACTTC
CDR3 protein: CASSSGSSYEQYF

J gene: TRBJ1-2
D gene: -
clone size: -
V gene: TRBV15
CDR3 DNA: TGTGCCACCAGCGCCCGGACATTTAACTATGGCTACACCTTC
CDR3 protein: CATSARTFNYGYTF

J gene: TRBJ1-2
D gene: -
clone size: -
V gene: TRBV25-1
CDR3 DNA: TGTGCCAGCAGTGAATTATATGGCTACACCTTC
CDR3 protein: CASSELYGYTF

J gene: TRBJ2-7
D gene: -
clone size: -
V gene: TRBV12-3/TRBV12-4
CDR3 DNA: TGTGCCAGCAGTTTAGGAGGACACTACGAGCAGTACTTC
CDR3 protein: CASSLGGHYEQYF

J gene: TRBJ1-6
D gene: TRBD1
clone size: -
V gene: TRBV7-2
CDR3 DNA: TGTGCCAGCAGCTTATTACAGACAGGGGGAAATTCACCCCTCCACTTT
CDR3 protein: CASSLLQTGGNSPLHF

J gene: TRBJ2-2
D gene: -
clone size: -
V gene: TRBV15
CDR3 DNA: TGTGCCACCAGCAGAGATTTGTGGAACACCGGGGAGCTGTTTTTT
CDR3 protein: CATSRDLWNTGELFF

J gene: TRBJ2-1
D gene: TRBD2
clone size: many
V gene: TRBV6-5
CDR3 DNA: TGTGCCAGCAGTTTGACTAGCGGAACAAAGACCTACAATGAGCAGTTCTTC
CDR3 protein: CASSLTSGTKTYNEQFF

J gene: TRBJ2-7
D gene: -
clone size: many
V gene: TRBV29-1
CDR3 DNA: TGCAGCGTTTTCAGGCAGGCGTCCGCAACCTACGAGCAGTACTTC
CDR3 protein: CSVFRQASATYEQYF

J gene: TRBJ2-1
D gene: TRBD1
clone size: many
V gene: TRBV24-1
CDR3 DNA: TGTGCCACCAGTGATCCGGGACAGGGCAATGAGCAGTTCTTC
CDR3 protein: CATSDPGQGNEQFF

J gene: TRBJ1-4
D gene: TRBD1
clone size: -
V gene: TRBV7-9
CDR3 DNA: TGTGCCAGCAGTCTCGGGACAGGGGTTGAAAAACTGTTTTTT
CDR3 protein: CASSLGTGVEKLFF

J gene: TRBJ1-6
D gene: TRBD1
clone size: -
V gene: TRBV5-6
CDR3 DNA: TGTGCCAGCAGCCGGGACAGGGGGTATTCACCCCTCCACTTT
CDR3 protein: CASSRDRGYSPLHF

J gene: TRBJ2-1
D gene: TRBD2
clone size: many
V gene: TRBV25-1
CDR3 DNA: TGTGCCAGCAGTGTCCGCGGCGGGGAGATAGCGGGTGGACATGAGCAGTTCTTC
CDR3 protein: CASSVRGGEIAGGHEQFF

J gene: TRBJ2-7
D gene: TRBD1
clone size: many
V gene: TRBV12-3/TRBV12-4
CDR3 DNA: TGTGCCAGCAGTTCCCACAGGGGGGCCTACGAGCAGTACTTC
CDR3 protein: CASSSHRGAYEQYF

J gene: TRBJ2-3
D gene: -
clone size: -
V gene: TRBV20-1
CDR3 DNA: TGCAGTGCTAGGCGGGCGGGGACCAGCACAGATACGCAGTATTTT
CDR3 protein: CSARRAGTSTDTQYF

J gene: TRBJ2-1
D gene: -
clone size: many
V gene: TRBV5-1
CDR3 DNA: TGCGCCAGCAGGTCTACGAGGAATGAGCAGTTCTTC
CDR3 protein: CASRSTRNEQFF

J gene: TRBJ2-1
D gene: TRBD2
clone size: -
V gene: TRBV10-3
CDR3 DNA: TGTGCCAGCAGTTCCTCAGCGGGAGAAGTCAATGAGCAGTTCTTC
CDR3 protein: CASSSSAGEVNEQFF

J gene: TRBJ2-2
D gene: -
clone size: many
V gene: TRBV7-2
CDR3 DNA: TGTGCCAGCAGCCCCTGGGTCGAGGCAGGCGGGGAGCTGTTTTTT
CDR3 protein: CASSPWVEAGGELFF

J gene: TRBJ1-2
D gene: -
clone size: -
V gene: TRBV11-3
CDR3 DNA: TGTGCCAGCAGCTCAGAGACAGGAACCAACTATGGCTACACCTTC
CDR3 protein: CASSSETGTNYGYTF